The 2 T cell receptor beta chains below all came from one sample that was sequenced in a study of blood T cell repertoires in COVID-19. Only in-frame clones appear in the TCRdb table, and some are missing; sequencing was by immunoSEQ multiplex PCR. The data show some 380,000 clones, around 90% seen once. Sequencing was performed on PBMCs or T cells enriched from blood (not recorded which). The receptors shown here come from a woman in her thirties or forties with acute COVID-19.

The chain carries TRBV9 and TRBJ1-3; TRBD1 might be the D (5 bases). Deletions cut 4 bases from V and 1 base from J, with 21 bases between. The CDR3 consists of 18 residues. CDR1 and CDR2 (germline): SGDLS, YYNGEE. The CDR3: CASSPTPGRGESGNTIYF. In DNA, the CDR3 is TGTGCCAGCAGCCCTACTCCAGGGCGCGGGGAGTCTGGAAACACCATATATTTT.

This clone appeared a few times. The chain uses TRBV2 and TRBJ2-3; 8 bases line up with TRBD1. The trim removed 6 bases at V and 5 bases at J, leaving 7 bases unmatched. This CDR3 has 14 residues. Germline V CDR1 and CDR2: SNHLY, FYNNEI. CDR3 coding DNA: TGTGCCAGCAGCGACGACAGGGGAAGAGATACGCAGTATTTT. Translated, it gives CASSDDRGRDTQYF.